This T cell receptor (beta chain) was observed in a study of blood T cell repertoires in COVID-19. This clone appeared once. The CDR3 covers 15 residues. Germline V CDR1 and CDR2: SGHRS, YFSETQ. V lost 3 bases and J lost 0, with 12 bases in between. Method: immunoSEQ multiplex PCR; TCRdb's copy keeps in-frame clones and lacks some. The top ten clones hold roughly 15% of a sample with tens of thousands of clones, approximately 89% of them seen once. The clonotype comes from a man in his 60s with active or convalescent COVID-19. Sequencing was performed on peripheral blood. The genes are TRBV5-1 and TRBJ1-1; D is perhaps TRBD1 (5 bases). The CDR3 DNA reads as TGCGCCAGCAGCTATACTGACAGCATGAACACTGAAGCTTTCTTT. Protein sequence: CASSYTDSMNTEAFF.